This T cell receptor (beta chain) was recorded in a study of human T cells and chemical hapten exposure. Study context: Alopecia universalis, totalis or areata was present in patients who were mostly female.

Single cDNA molecules in the library carried unique molecular identifiers attached during preparation. TCRdb reprocessed the RACE reads via MiXCR and lists one record per CDR3 protein. The sample lists under 130,000 distinct CDR3 sequences, 9.5% to 12% occurring once. Study findings and constraints: The number of TCRs over 1 in 1000 frequency stayed unchanged after DPC.

This clonotype occurred many times. The antigen is not known. This sample's time point: patch test 1, 2 weeks after DPC sensitization. Specified treatment: therapeutic diphenylcyclopropenone sensitization with weekly scalp DPC. The sample was whole blood, taken in connection with sensitization to the hapten diphenylcyclopropenone (DPC). The receptor was derived from a woman aged 40 to 50 with alopecia areata. Some clones in this sample may be carry-over from other donors' samples.

The DNA of the CDR3 is TGTGCCAGCAGCTTACCTCAGCTGAACACTGAAGCTTTCTTT. It yields the protein CASSLPQLNTEAFF. The chain links TRBV7-9 to TRBJ1-1; D unclear. The germline V and J ends were trimmed by 2 bases and 0 bases, with 7 bases remaining between them. CDR3 size: 14 residues. Looked up from germline, CDR1 is SEHNR and CDR2 is FQNEAQ (reference sequence).